This TCR beta chain was captured in a study of OX40 agonist ivuxolimab in advanced cancers. The CDR3 has 16 amino acids. Losses at the gene ends were 2 bases for V and 2 bases for J; bases not matched to a gene: 7. Germline assignment: CDR1 SGHRS and CDR2 YFSETQ. Clones were read by immunoSEQ multiplex PCR, and TCRdb kept only the in-frame ones, dropping some. This repertoire shows tens of thousands of clones, over 70% found once; its top ten account for 6.9%. The clonotype was recovered from an adult with an advanced solid tumor such as melanoma, head and neck, liver or kidney cancer. J is TRBJ1-2 and V is TRBV5-1; 9 bases are a match to TRBD1. This specimen consisted of CD4+ or CD8+ T cells sorted from blood, obtained in a trial of the OX40 agonist ivuxolimab. The CDR3 region is CASSLEEGQGNYGYTF. DNA of the CDR3: TGCGCCAGCAGCTTAGAAGAGGGACAGGGCAACTATGGCTACACCTTC.